This T cell receptor (beta chain) was identified during a study of T cells in Graves' hyperthyroidism and ophthalmopathy. There are a few counts of this clonotype. Regions amplified from RNA transcripts were the TCR beta CDR3 regions. HTBI primers were the set used in a first-round RT-PCR of the TCR CDR3. Each CDR3 protein is one row after TCRdb ran MiXCR on the multiplex PCR reads. This sample has fewer than 900,000 distinct CDR3 sequences, with roughly 15% found just once. V trimming: 7 bases; J trimming: 3 bases; junction bases outside the gene matches: 2. Germline loops: CDR1 SQVTM, CDR2 ANQGSEA. The CDR3 spans 13 residues.

The TCR sequence derives from a man between 18 and 35 years old with Graves' hyperthyroidism. The chain carries TRBV29-1 and TRBJ2-2; 10 bases map to TRBD1. Input material: blood. The DNA for the CDR3 is TGCAGCGCCGGGACAGGGGACACCGGGGAGCTGTTTTTT. This sequence encodes CSAGTGDTGELFF.